These T cell receptor beta chains were read from a single sample in a study of cytomegalovirus exposure and HLA in healthy donors. Some clones are missing from TCRdb's copy, which holds only in-frame ones; the method was immunoSEQ multiplex PCR. Of 200,000 to 300,000 clones in the sample, 80% to 90% are singletons; the top ten hold about 2%. The source material was PBMCs. These receptors were taken from a woman aged 40 to 55 in good health and CMV-seropositive. Both conserved end residues are trimmed from each CDR3. Each record gives: V gene, J gene, CDR3 protein.

V: TRBV27; J: TRBJ2-5; CDR3: ASKLAGGGTQY
V: TRBV7-8; J: TRBJ2-3; CDR3: ASSSSLPSTDTQY
V: TRBV5-4; J: TRBJ2-3; CDR3: ASSLEASGTDTQY
V: TRBV4-1; J: TRBJ2-1; CDR3: ASRIAGGPNEQF
V: TRBV20-1; J: TRBJ2-7; CDR3: SARIAGEQY
V: TRBV15; J: TRBJ1-5; CDR3: ATSRGTGTGSNQPQH
V: TRBV30; J: TRBJ2-1; CDR3: AWSTSGTFYEQF
V: TRBV18; J: TRBJ2-2; CDR3: ASSPPWLAARAGELF
V: TRBV11-3; J: TRBJ2-5; CDR3: ASSSWTGEETQY
V: TRBV7-2; J: TRBJ2-4; CDR3: ASNSRERESLNIQY
V: TRBV5-1; J: TRBJ2-2; CDR3: ASSSGPGTTWAGELF
V: TRBV6-5; J: TRBJ2-3; CDR3: ASRPSPGSTDTQY
V: TRBV7-2; J: TRBJ2-1; CDR3: ASSPLFGSEQF
V: TRBV27; J: TRBJ2-1; CDR3: ASSPRPRGNNEQF
V: TRBV7-6; J: TRBJ2-7; CDR3: ASSLGGTGSQAYEQY
V: TRBV7-3; J: TRBJ1-2; CDR3: ASSFAQITTGQYGYT
V: TRBV11-3; J: TRBJ2-7; CDR3: ASSRPGVTDYEQY
V: TRBV21-1; J: TRBJ2-1; CDR3: ASSKVRSSGSRDNEQF
V: TRBV4-2; J: TRBJ1-2; CDR3: ASSQTGTALGYT
V: TRBV27; J: TRBJ1-2; CDR3: ASSLWGVPYGYT
V: TRBV2; J: TRBJ2-1; CDR3: ASQSGRANEQF
V: TRBV10-3; J: TRBJ2-1; CDR3: AIGTSGSNNEQF
V: TRBV18; J: TRBJ2-1; CDR3: ASSPLAGGPVLYNEQF
V: TRBV15; J: TRBJ1-6; CDR3: ATSIGQSFSYNSPLH
V: TRBV19; J: TRBJ1-1; CDR3: ASRKRGENTEAF
V: TRBV18; J: TRBJ2-7; CDR3: ASSSTGSYEQY
V: TRBV29-1; J: TRBJ2-4; CDR3: SASPGTGGIQY
V: TRBV7-2; J: TRBJ2-1; CDR3: ASSLSGGSYNEQF
V: TRBV4-1; J: TRBJ1-5; CDR3: ASSRNEGDDQPQH
V: TRBV18; J: TRBJ1-1; CDR3: ASSPQQGPPMNTEAF
V: TRBV15; J: TRBJ1-3; CDR3: ATRDKDWAGNTIY
V: TRBV10-3; J: TRBJ2-2; CDR3: AIGPTSPRTGELF
V: TRBV6-1; J: TRBJ1-5; CDR3: ASSKTGGADQPQH
V: TRBV4-2; J: TRBJ2-7; CDR3: ASSQERGTGEQY
V: TRBV7-9; J: TRBJ1-1; CDR3: ASSPQGGEAF